This T cell receptor beta chain was identified in a study of T cells expressing NK-cell markers. What made the TCR beta cDNA was 5'RACE template switching with UMIs. TCRdb derives one entry per CDR3 protein from the 5' RACE reads, leaving out DNA. This table holds about 260,000 distinct CDR3 sequences. Sequencing was carried out using blood T cells: a sorted CD56 or NKG2C T cell subset, CD4+ or CD8+ T cells, or bulk PBMC T cells (not recorded which). This receptor was obtained from a woman aged 18-70 years in good health.

CDR3: CASSLEVVETQYF. The rearrangement uses TRBV5-1 and TRBJ2-5. The CDR3 spans 13 residues. Germline CDR1 reads SGHRS; CDR2 reads YFSETQ.